This is a list of T cell receptor beta chains from one sample in a study of OX40 agonist ivuxolimab in advanced cancers. Libraries were prepared by immunoSEQ multiplex PCR; TCRdb keeps only in-frame clonotypes and omits some of them. The sample has tens of thousands of clones; about nine tenths are singletons. The sequences come from CD4+ or CD8+ T cells sorted from blood, collected in a trial of the OX40 agonist ivuxolimab. These receptors came from an adult with an advanced solid tumor such as melanoma, head and neck, liver or kidney cancer. CDR3s leave out the opening cysteine and the closing phenylalanine or tryptophan.

v_call cdr3_aa
TRBV9 ASSVEWGATNEQF
TRBV4-3 ASSQDKEGTYGYT
TRBV7-9 ASSLGGGNQPQH
TRBV5-6 ASSLVRDRGWGEQY
TRBV19 ASSSSFKREKLF
TRBV7-2 ASSSLGLESHEQY
TRBV11-2 ASSAGTGLYEQY
TRBV9 ASSEQGASAYNEQF
TRBV6-1 ASSLKITDTQY
TRBV27 ASSLGTSGPDTQY
TRBV9 ASSVEWTRGNTGELF
TRBV4-3 ASSQGAGGSPDTQY
TRBV27 ASSFQGHLGEQY
TRBV5-6 ASSLLAGEQF
TRBV6-5 ASSPSGESNQPQH
TRBV11-2 ASSRQGTDTQY
TRBV7-9 ASSSGGSLYEQY
TRBV11-2 ASSQDRARNYEQY
TRBV13 ASSSLVLGGEVETQY
TRBV15 ATSRGAAPPVGTEAF
TRBV29-1 SVVLGDREGDEQY
TRBV6-6 ASRIRGGQETQY
TRBV27 ASSFHWRGSYEQY
TRBV28 ASSFYSGEQY
TRBV27 ASSLGESLNTEAF
TRBV6-5 AVQVGTGQF
TRBV9 ASSPPPGGREQF
TRBV15 ATSRGEASGSFNEQY
TRBV6-1 ASGSPGTGNTIY
TRBV4-3 ASSQAPGVDTQY
TRBV9 ASRGDRRTGELF
TRBV6-9 ASSYSRVVLNTEAF
TRBV5-1 ASSLGRAAGANVLT
TRBV19 AVLVTLSGEQF
TRBV4-2 ASSQAGTLTEAF
TRBV6-1 ASSPPGLAEDTQY
TRBV6-5 ASTQGTEAF
TRBV21-1 ASPPGRDEQF
TRBV18 ASSPVNGRPSSYNEQF
TRBV5-1 ASSPEGLNNEQF
TRBV9 ASGWGTHEQF
TRBV7-6 ASSLGDRGHTPLH
TRBV7-9 ASGGEGGETQY
TRBV4-1 ASSQDFGTGAKAVDNEQF
TRBV6-5 ASSESSYEQY
TRBV15 ATSRDRDRVGDTIY
TRBV4-1 ASSQDTSNKAYGYT